These 13 T cell receptor beta chains were all obtained from the same sample, sequenced in a study of PD-1 blockade in classical Hodgkin lymphoma. TCRdb's copy holds only in-frame clones and misses some; the assay was immunoSEQ multiplex PCR. The sample records fewer than 20,000 clones, just under 80% being singletons. Described time point: cycle 4 day 1 (C4D1), after less than 7 weeks of nivolumab. The patients all showed relapse after autologous stem cell transplantation, while their brentuximab vedotin exposure varied. CD4+ T cells were purified from thawed PBMCs by magnetic negative selection. The sequenced sample was CD4+ T cells from blood, obtained before the fourth cycle of nivolumab. The receptors were sampled from a human donor with classical Hodgkin lymphoma.

The J gene is TRBJ2-4, the V gene TRBV18, with D hard to call. The V end lost 4 bases, the J end lost 5 bases, and 9 bases lay between the germline ends. CDR1 and CDR2 from the germline V gene are KGHSH and LQKENI. This CDR3 has 13 residues. The CDR3 DNA follows: TGTGCCAGCTCACGAGGCGGCGAAAACATTCAGTACTTC. Amino acids: CASSRGGENIQYF. The complete variable domain, with remaining parts taken from reference TRBV18 and TRBJ2-4, reads NAGVMQNPRHLVRRRGQEARLRCSPMKGHSHVYWYRQLPEEGLKFMVYLQKENIIDESGMPKERFSAEFPKEGPSILRIQQVVRGDSAAYFCASSRGGENIQYFGAGTRLSVL.

The chain links TRBV5-6 to TRBJ2-3; a weak D match, TRBD1 (6 bases). CDR1 and CDR2 from the germline V gene are SGHDT and YYEEEE. The length of the CDR3 is 18 residues. Trimming shortened V by 2 bases and J by 4 bases, and 23 bases separated the two germline ends. The CDR3 nucleotides are TGTGCCAGCAGCTTATCTCGCCTCGGGCCTGGGGGCCCAGATACGCAGTATTTT. This translates into CASSLSRLGPGGPDTQYF.

CDR3 nucleotides: TGTGCCAGCAGTGAAAGTCACCCACGCGAGCAGTACTTC. Translated: CASSESHPREQYF. The chain is built from TRBV6-1 and TRBJ2-7, with no clear D. This CDR3 spans 13 amino acids. With 2 bases removed from V and 6 bases from J, the gap between germline ends came to 11 bases. Per the germline V gene, CDR1 is MNHNS and CDR2 is SASEGT.

The chain combines TRBV5-8 with TRBJ1-3; TRBD1 is a possible D gene (5 bases). CDR3 length: 14 residues. V was cut by 0 bases and J by 3 bases, with 7 bases left in between. Germline CDR1 and CDR2: SGHTS and YDEGEE. CDR3: CASSLGQLGNTIYF. CDR3 coding DNA: TGTGCCAGCAGCTTGGGACAGCTTGGAAACACCATATATTTT.

CDR3 loop: CASTRDRAYEQYF. The CDR3 DNA reads TGTGCCAGCACCCGGGACAGGGCCTACGAGCAGTACTTC. This chain connects TRBV7-2 to TRBJ2-7; TRBD1 aligns across 9 bases. CDR1 SGHTA and CDR2 FQGNSA come from the germline V gene. V dropped 7 bases and J dropped 2; count of bases not matched to a gene: 3. The CDR3 sequence is 13 residues long.

The chain links TRBV7-6 to TRBJ2-6; D gene unclear. Germline V gives CDR1 SGHVS, CDR2 FNYEAQ. With 5 bases removed from V and 0 bases from J, the gap between germline ends came to 11 bases. The CDR3 consists of 16 residues. The CDR3 region has the DNA TGTGCCAGCAGCCCCGAGGTGATCTCTGGGGCCAACGTCCTGACTTTC. It yields the protein CASSPEVISGANVLTF.

V gene TRBV19 combines with J gene TRBJ1-4, with 7 bases fitting TRBD1. The trim removed 7 bases at V and 8 bases at J, leaving 7 bases unmatched. CDR3 length: 13 residues. The germline gives CDR1 LNHDA, CDR2 SQIVND (reference sequence). The CDR3 region is CASKGGAQEKLFF. In DNA, the CDR3 is TGTGCCAGTAAAGGGGGCGCACAAGAAAAACTGTTTTTT.

The chain recombines TRBV5-4 with TRBJ1-1; no firm D call. Trimming stripped 5 bases from V and 1 base from J, with 18 bases between. There are 16 residues in the CDR3. Germline CDR1 SGHNT, CDR2 YYREEE (reference sequence). The CDR3 region is CASRQNPEWGNTEAFF. The CDR3 DNA sequence: TGTGCCAGCAGACAGAACCCGGAGTGGGGGAACACTGAAGCTTTCTTT. The full variable domain, completed using reference TRBV5-4 and TRBJ1-1, is ETGVTQSPTHLIKTRGQQVTLRCSSQSGHNTVSWYQQALGQGPQFIFQYYREEENGRGNFPPRFSGLQFPNYSSELNVNALELDDSALYLCASRQNPEWGNTEAFFGQGTRLTVV.

The CDR3 nucleotides are TGCGCCAGCAGCCACGGGACTAGCCAGACCCAGTACTTC. Protein product: CASSHGTSQTQYF. The chain links TRBV5-1 to TRBJ2-5; TRBD2 aligns across 9 bases. The CDR3 sequence is 13 residues long. Losses at the gene ends were 4 bases for V and 6 bases for J; bases not matched to a gene: 4. Germline CDR1 is SGHRS and CDR2 is YFSETQ.

The genes are TRBV5-1 and TRBJ2-7; 10 bases are shared with TRBD2. The V and J ends lost 4 bases and 6 bases, in that order; junction bases with no gene match: 13. Germline V CDR1 and CDR2: SGHRS, YFSETQ. CDR3 length equals 16 residues. The CDR3 region has the DNA TGCGCCAGCAGCACACCTAGCGGGAGTGGCGTAGGCGAGCAGTACTTC. It yields the protein CASSTPSGSGVGEQYF.

V and J are TRBV6-6 and TRBJ2-7, with D perhaps matching TRBD2 (6 bases). Germline CDR1 is MNHNY and CDR2 is SVGAGI (reference sequence). This CDR3 has 15 residues. Trimming removed 6 bases from V and 2 bases from J, with 17 bases in between. The CDR3 DNA reads TGTGCCAGCAGGAATGGTCGGGGGATAACCTACGAGCAGTACTTC. Protein: CASRNGRGITYEQYF.

This clone was picked up a small number of times. The chain recombines TRBV6-1 with TRBJ1-5; no clear D. CDR1 and CDR2 (germline): MNHNS, SASEGT. This CDR3 is built from 14 residues. V was trimmed by 5 bases and J by 1 base, leaving 9 bases between them. The CDR3 here is CASSLRESNQPQHF. CDR3 DNA: TGTGCCAGCAGTCTTCGGGAGAGCAATCAGCCCCAGCATTTT.

This chain connects TRBV29-1 to TRBJ1-3; unclear D gene. The ends were cut back, 2 bases at V and 0 bases at J, with 5 bases in the middle. The germline V gene has CDR1 SQVTM and CDR2 ANQGSEA. The CDR3 is 13 amino acids. The CDR3 nucleotides read TGCAGCGTTGAACAATTCTCTGGAAACACCATATATTTT. Its protein is CSVEQFSGNTIYF.